The 14 T cell receptor beta chains below were found in one sample sequenced in a study of blood T cell repertoires in COVID-19 (dated by TCRdb to the early 2020s). Libraries were built with the immunoSEQ multiplex PCR assay. Drawn from immuneACCESS, this table holds only the in-frame rearrangements with V and J called that TCRdb kept. Clones are partly lost; checked studies trace under half to an unresolved V gene and leave the rest unexplained. This sample comprises some 49,000 clones, 81% of them detected only once. 20% to 25% of the sample goes to the ten largest clones. Sequencing input: peripheral blood. The receptors originated from a woman over 75 with COVID-19, enrolled during active disease.

V and J are TRBV28 and TRBJ2-7; 8 bases fit TRBD2. V trimming: 5 bases; J trimming: 2 bases; junction bases outside the gene matches: 8. CDR3 length equals 15 residues. Germline assignment: CDR1 MDHEN and CDR2 SYDVKM. The CDR3 region has the DNA TGTGCCAGCAGTAACGGGGGGGGCCAAACCTACGAGCAGTACTTC. Translated: CASSNGGGQTYEQYF.

The chain joins TRBV7-3 to TRBJ2-5, with 7 nucleotides matching TRBD2. CDR3 length: 15 residues. V was clipped by 5 bases and J by 0 bases; unmatched bases: 6. Germline CDR1 reads SGHTA; CDR2 reads FQGTGA. This chain's CDR3 is CASSPGSGNQETQYF. CDR3 sequence (DNA): TGTGCCAGCAGCCCAGGGAGCGGGAACCAAGAGACCCAGTACTTC.

This clone was recorded only once. This rearrangement joins TRBV28 to TRBJ2-1; perhaps TRBD2 as D (6 bases). Per germline, CDR1 MDHEN and CDR2 SYDVKM. The CDR3 spans 15 residues. V gave up 2 bases and J gave up 4 bases, with 12 bases separating them. The CDR3 nucleotides read TGTGCCAGCAGTTTACACGGAGGGCAGTACAATGAGCAGTTCTTC. Protein product: CASSLHGGQYNEQFF.

The V call is TRBV6-5, the J call TRBJ2-7; 9 bases agree with TRBD1. The CDR3 runs to 15 residues. The germline gives CDR1 MNHEY, CDR2 SVGAGI. The J segment lost 3 bases and the V segment lost 0 bases, leaving 3 bases of the junction unmatched. Here the CDR3 reads CASSYSDRGDYEQYF. Here the CDR3 DNA reads TGTGCCAGCAGTTACTCGGACAGGGGAGACTACGAGCAGTACTTC.

The rearrangement links TRBV24-1 to TRBJ2-3; 13 bases line up with TRBD2. The CDR3 is 16 residues long. Trimming cost V 5 bases and J 2 bases; bases outside gene matches: 3. Germline V gene lookup returns CDR1 KGHDR and CDR2 SFDVKD. The CDR3, as DNA: TGTGCCACCAGTGTGGGACTAGCGGGATCCACAGATACGCAGTATTTT. This codes for CATSVGLAGSTDTQYF.

Details on this clone: Other DNA sequences in this specimen translate into the identical CDR3. This chain joins TRBV15 and TRBJ1-2; TRBD1 matches 7 bases. From germline, CDR1 is LNHNV and CDR2 YYDKDF (reference sequence). The CDR3 is 14 amino acids. Trimming at V came to 0 bases and at J to 4 bases, leaving 2 bases not matched to a gene. The CDR3: CATSRDRQGYGYTF. The CDR3 region has the DNA TGTGCCACCAGCAGAGATCGACAGGGCTATGGCTACACCTTC. Together with reference TRBV15 and TRBJ1-2, the CDR3 gives the full variable domain: DAMVIQNPRYQVTQFGKPVTLSCSQTLNHNVMYWYQQKSSQAPKLLFHYYDKDFNNEADTPDNFQSRRPNTSFCFLDIRSPGLGDTAMYLCATSRDRQGYGYTFGSGTRLTVV.

J is TRBJ2-2 and V is TRBV12-3 or TRBV12-4; D is undetermined. This CDR3 is 13 amino acids long. V was pared by 8 bases and J by 1 base, with 8 bases between. CDR3 in amino acids: CASHRGNTGELFF. The CDR3 DNA reads as TGTGCCAGCCATCGAGGGAACACCGGGGAGCTGTTTTTT.

The genes are TRBV10-3 and TRBJ1-3; 8 bases map to TRBD1. Losses at the gene ends were 2 bases for V and 1 base for J; bases not matched to a gene: 4. The V gene's germline CDR1 is ENHRY and CDR2 SYGVKD. This CDR3 spans 16 amino acids. The CDR3 DNA is TGTGCCATCAGTGAGCAGGGGGCGCTTTCTGGAAACACCATATATTTT. Translation: CAISEQGALSGNTIYF.

The J gene is TRBJ2-1, the V gene TRBV5-6; TRBD2 aligns across 13 bases. This CDR3 has 18 amino acids. Trimming removed 4 bases from V and 0 bases from J; junction bases left unmatched: 7. The germline CDR1 and CDR2 sequences are SGHDT and YYEEEE. In DNA, the CDR3 is TGTGCCAGCAGCCAAAGGACTAGCGGGAGACTCTCCTACAATGAGCAGTTCTTC. Its protein is CASSQRTSGRLSYNEQFF.

This clone was found a few times. V gene TRBV2 combines with J gene TRBJ2-5, with 10 positions matching TRBD1. J was trimmed by 5 bases and V by 8 bases; bases with no gene match: 11. CDR1 is SNHLY, CDR2 FYNNEI, per germline. The CDR3 is 15 amino acids. The CDR3 loop is CASGWGQGIGETQYF. CDR3 in DNA: TGTGCCAGCGGATGGGGACAGGGGATCGGGGAGACCCAGTACTTC. Full variable domain (remainder filled in from reference TRBV2 and TRBJ2-5): EPEVTQTPSHQVTQMGQEVILRCVPISNHLYFYWYRQILGQKVEFLVSFYNNEISEKSEIFDDQFSVERPDGSNFTLKIRSTKLEDSAMYFCASGWGQGIGETQYFGPGTRLLVL.

The chain combines TRBV6-1 with TRBJ2-5; TRBD2 aligns across 9 bases. Unmatched junction bases numbered 0, after V lost 4 bases and J lost 3 bases. The CDR3 is 13 residues long. Looked up from germline, CDR1 is MNHNS and CDR2 is SASEGT. The CDR3 reads CASSGLAEETQYF. CDR3 nucleotides: TGTGCCAGCAGTGGACTAGCGGAAGAGACCCAGTACTTC.

The DNA of the CDR3 is TGTGCCAGCTCACCAATCAAGCGGGAGGCCTCTGGCACAGATACGCAGTATTTT. It yields the protein CASSPIKREASGTDTQYF. V gene TRBV18 combines with J gene TRBJ2-3; the match to TRBD2 covers 9 bases. Trimming took 2 bases from V and 1 from J; bases not matched to a gene: 10. This CDR3 spans 18 amino acids. CDR1 and CDR2 (germline): KGHSH, LQKENI.

The rearrangement uses TRBV24-1 and TRBJ2-1, with D maybe TRBD2 (5 bases). CDR1 and CDR2 (germline): KGHDR, SFDVKD. Trimming removed 4 bases from V and 3 bases from J, with 15 bases in between. The CDR3 contains 16 residues. The CDR3 reads CATSDNLGLHYNEQFF. In DNA form, the CDR3 reads TGTGCCACCAGTGACAACCTTGGACTGCACTACAATGAGCAGTTCTTC.

This chain links TRBV7-2 with TRBJ2-1; 7 bases are a match to TRBD2. Germline loops: CDR1 SGHTA, CDR2 FQGNSA. The CDR3 runs to 15 residues. With V trimmed by 4 bases and J by 6 bases, 9 bases remained unmatched. CDR3 sequence reads: CASSSILAGANEQFF. The CDR3 nucleotides read TGTGCCAGCAGCTCCATTTTGGCGGGAGCCAATGAGCAGTTCTTC.